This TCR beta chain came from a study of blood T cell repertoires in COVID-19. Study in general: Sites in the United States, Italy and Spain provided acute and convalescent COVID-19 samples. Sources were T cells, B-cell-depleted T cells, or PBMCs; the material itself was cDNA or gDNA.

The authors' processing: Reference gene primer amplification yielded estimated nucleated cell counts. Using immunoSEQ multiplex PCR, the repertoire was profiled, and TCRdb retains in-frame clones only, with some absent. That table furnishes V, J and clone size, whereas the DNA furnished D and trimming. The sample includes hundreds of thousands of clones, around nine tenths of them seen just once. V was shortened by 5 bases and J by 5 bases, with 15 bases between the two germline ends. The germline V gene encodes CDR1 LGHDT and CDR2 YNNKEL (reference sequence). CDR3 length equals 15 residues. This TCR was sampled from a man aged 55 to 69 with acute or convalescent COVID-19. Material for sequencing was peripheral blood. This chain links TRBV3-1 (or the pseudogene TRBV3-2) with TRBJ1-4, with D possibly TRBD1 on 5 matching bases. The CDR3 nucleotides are TGTGCCAGCAGCTCCCGACGGGGGGAGAATGAAAAACTGTTTTTT. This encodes CASSSRRGENEKLFF.